The sequence of this TCR beta chain was determined in a study of shared clonotypes between healthy human individuals. A CD45RA+ naive subset and a CD45RA-negative memory subset were split from CD4+ cells. With regard to this clone: As yet, its antigen is unknown.

Study-wide results and caveats: The sampled material consisted only of blood, and tissue repertoires are likely to differ. Naive CD4 clonotype sharing across several donors was approximately 5%.

Methods used by the authors: Filtering differed for immunoSEQ, which gave only junction sequences without quality scores. The data were produced by immunoSEQ multiplex PCR, yet TCRdb's version contains in-frame clones alone and is incomplete. V and J calls and clone size are copied from that table; D and trimming were computed from the DNA. The repertoire includes more than 2 million clones, around 95% of them detected once, and about 0.13% sits in the top ten. Sequencing was carried out using naive CD4+ T cells sorted from blood. Subset reported: CD45RA+ positively selected. The TCR comes from a man between 18 and 29 years old in good health.

The CDR3 DNA reads as TGTGCCAGCAGTGAAGCGCCGACTAGCGGGGGCATGAGCACAGATACGCAGTATTTT. This sequence encodes CASSEAPTSGGMSTDTQYF. The chain employs TRBV6-1 and TRBJ2-3; the match to TRBD2 covers 12 bases. The J segment lost 0 bases and the V segment lost 0 bases, leaving 7 bases of the junction unmatched. CDR1 MNHNS and CDR2 SASEGT come from the germline V gene. The CDR3 length is 19 residues.